The 23 T cell receptor beta chains listed next were all sequenced from one sample in a study of shared T cell receptors in the human thymus. Data came from immunoSEQ multiplex PCR; TCRdb stores just in-frame clones and leaves some out. The sample has hundreds of thousands of clones, 70% to 90% seen once; the top ten hold 0.0095% to 0.013%. Separately, the same data were catalogued under a study of human thymus T cells.

What was sequenced was thymocytes. The receptor source for this set is a girl in the first two years of life with a congenital heart defect.

The chain has TRBV9 and TRBJ2-1; 7 nucleotides match TRBD1. The germline V gene has CDR1 SGDLS and CDR2 YYNGEE. After removal of 2 bases from V and 0 bases from J, the junction contained 8 bases not matched to a gene. The CDR3 loop spans 17 amino acids. The CDR3 spells CASSVHRQGSSYNEQFF. The CDR3 DNA sequence: TGTGCCAGCAGCGTGCACAGACAGGGAAGCTCCTACAATGAGCAGTTCTTC.

The rearrangement joins TRBV4-3 to TRBJ1-1, with 9 bases aligning to TRBD1. Germline CDR1 is LGHNA and CDR2 is YSLEER. This CDR3 has 17 amino acids. Losses at the gene ends were 7 bases for V and 1 base for J; bases not matched to a gene: 13. CDR3 loop: CASTHLGQGGENTEAFF. CDR3 sequence (DNA): TGCGCCAGCACTCACCTGGGACAGGGTGGCGAGAACACTGAAGCTTTCTTT.

The chain combines TRBV7-3 with TRBJ2-2; 9 bases map to TRBD1. Losses at the gene ends were 4 bases for V and 2 bases for J; bases not matched to a gene: 2. Per germline, CDR1 SGHTA and CDR2 FQGTGA. This CDR3 spans 15 amino acids. CDR3 sequence (DNA): TGTGCCAGCAGCTCACAGGGGGCCAACACCGGGGAGCTGTTTTTT. It yields the protein CASSSQGANTGELFF.

The chain combines TRBV2 with TRBJ1-1, with 9 bases identical to TRBD1. The CDR3 is made up of 17 amino acids. Trimming cost V 3 bases and J 0 bases; bases outside gene matches: 8. Germline values: CDR1 SNHLY, CDR2 FYNNEI. The CDR3 spells CASSEGQGASMNTEAFF. The CDR3 DNA follows: TGTGCCAGCAGTGAGGGACAGGGAGCTTCCATGAACACTGAAGCTTTCTTT.

This clone was observed a single time. The chain links TRBV6-1 to TRBJ2-7; 9 nucleotides agree with TRBD1. This CDR3 spans 19 amino acids. Trimming took 3 bases from V and 4 from J; bases not matched to a gene: 19. Looked up from germline, CDR1 is MNHNS and CDR2 is SASEGT. The DNA of the CDR3 is TGTGCCAGCAGTGAGAGAGAGCAACCCCCGGGACAGGGCAGTTACGAGCAGTACTTC. It yields the protein CASSEREQPPGQGSYEQYF.

This chain joins TRBV6-5 and TRBJ2-7, with 12 bases identical to TRBD2. Germline V gives CDR1 MNHEY, CDR2 SVGAGI. Unmatched junction bases numbered 8, after V lost 6 bases and J lost 5 bases. The CDR3 length is 15 residues. The CDR3 bases are TGTGCCAGCAGACCGACTAGCGGGGGTCCCCACGAGCAGTACTTC. Translation gives CASRPTSGGPHEQYF.

The J gene is TRBJ1-2, the V gene TRBV19, with TRBD1 matching 9 bases. There are 14 residues in the CDR3. V shed 10 bases and J 8 bases; nucleotides not matched to a gene: 14. Germline CDR1 LNHDA, CDR2 SQIVND (reference sequence). The CDR3 DNA sequence: TGTGCCACCAAAGAACACAGGGGGCGTTGGGGCTACACCTTC. Translating it yields CATKEHRGRWGYTF.

The chain couples TRBV15 to TRBJ1-2, with TRBD1 as a possible D gene (6 bases). The V end lost 1 base, the J end lost 8 bases, and 11 bases lay between the germline ends. The germline gives CDR1 LNHNV, CDR2 YYDKDF (reference sequence). The length of the CDR3 is 13 residues. CDR3 nucleotide sequence: TGTGCCACCAGCAGAGCGGGGGGCTGGGGCTACACCTTC. Protein: CATSRAGGWGYTF.

This chain links TRBV4-3 with TRBJ2-7, with 10 bases fitting TRBD1. Germline V CDR1 and CDR2: LGHNA, YSLEER. The CDR3 runs 17 residues. Losses at the gene ends were 0 bases for V and 6 bases for J; bases not matched to a gene: 11. The CDR3 coding sequence is TGCGCCAGCAGCCAAGAAGGGGAAAGACAGGGGGCGGGCGAGCAGTACTTC. It is translated as CASSQEGERQGAGEQYF.

This chain connects TRBV6-5 to TRBJ2-1; TRBD2 agrees at 8 bases. Germline loops: CDR1 MNHEY, CDR2 SVGAGI. The CDR3 sequence is 15 residues long. After removal of 10 bases from V and 4 bases from J, the junction contained 12 bases not matched to a gene. The CDR3 sequence is CATLRGGGLYNEQFF. The CDR3 DNA is TGTGCCACCCTGAGGGGCGGGGGGCTGTACAATGAGCAGTTCTTC.

The chain carries TRBV7-6 and TRBJ1-2, with D perhaps matching TRBD1 (5 bases). The CDR3 has 14 amino acids. Trimming shortened V by 2 bases and J by 4 bases, and 11 bases separated the two germline ends. Germline V lookup: CDR1 SGHVS, CDR2 FNYEAQ. In DNA form, the CDR3 reads TGTGCCAGCAGCTTAAGTCAGGGCGGCTATGGCTACACCTTC. Protein: CASSLSQGGYGYTF.

This clone was observed a single time. The V gene is TRBV19, the J gene TRBJ1-5; TRBD1 matches at 10 bases. Per the germline V gene, CDR1 is LNHDA and CDR2 is SQIVND (reference sequence). After removal of 2 bases from V and 2 bases from J, the junction contained 9 bases not matched to a gene. The CDR3 is 18 amino acids. The chain's CDR3 is CASSINPGTGDRNQPQHF. The CDR3 DNA reads TGTGCCAGTAGTATAAACCCCGGGACAGGGGATCGCAATCAGCCCCAGCATTTT.

The chain uses TRBV9 and TRBJ2-1, with a weak D call TRBD2 (5 bases). CDR1 is SGDLS and CDR2 is YYNGEE in the germline V gene. Trimming pared 1 base from V and 8 bases from J, leaving 19 bases between. The CDR3 is 16 amino acids. In DNA, the CDR3 is TGTGCCAGCAGCGTAACGGCTAGCCTCTCTTCTTATGAGCAGTTCTTC. This encodes CASSVTASLSSYEQFF.

The V call is TRBV7-3, the J call TRBJ1-5; D possibly corresponds to TRBD1 (6 bases). Germline V CDR1 and CDR2: SGHTA, FQGTGA. CDR3 length: 19 residues. V was clipped by 1 base and J by 7 bases, with 26 bases between them. The CDR3 spells CASSLRGRGNRVARQPQHF. CDR3 bases: TGTGCCAGCAGCTTAAGAGGGAGAGGGAACAGGGTAGCACGGCAGCCCCAGCATTTT.

The V and J genes are TRBV20-1 and TRBJ2-7; unclear D gene. The V gene's germline CDR1 is DFQATT and CDR2 SNEGSKA (reference sequence). V was cut by 6 bases and J by 4 bases, with 10 bases left in between. CDR3 length equals 11 residues. CDR3 sequence (DNA): TGCAGTGCGAATGCGCGGTACGAGCAGTACTTC. Translating it yields CSANARYEQYF.

This clone was detected only once. V usage is TRBV5-1 and J usage is TRBJ2-7; 11 nucleotides agree with TRBD1. This CDR3 region has 19 residues. V lost 0 bases to trimming and J lost 3 bases; unmatched junction nucleotides: 14. Germline values: CDR1 SGHRS, CDR2 YFSETQ. The CDR3 nucleotides are TGCGCCAGCAGCTTGGCCAGTATTTATAGGACAGGGGGCTACTACGAGCAGTACTTC. This encodes CASSLASIYRTGGYYEQYF. The variable domain in full, completed from reference TRBV5-1 and TRBJ2-7, reads KAGVTQTPRYLIKTRGQQVTLSCSPISGHRSVSWYQQTPGQGLQFLFEYFSETQRNKGNFPGRFSGRQFSNSRSEMNVSTLELGDSALYLCASSLASIYRTGGYYEQYFGPGTRLTVT.

CDR3 protein: CAWNLCNQPQHF. The CDR3 DNA sequence: TGTGCCTGGAATCTGTGCAATCAGCCCCAGCATTTT. This rearrangement joins TRBV30 to TRBJ1-5, with D unresolved. Trimming cost V 4 bases and J 2 bases, with 6 bases left between them. The CDR3 runs 12 residues. Germline CDR1 GTSNPN, CDR2 SVGIG (reference sequence).

The rearrangement joins TRBV7-9 to TRBJ2-7, with D perhaps TRBD1 (6 bases). V was trimmed by 1 base and J by 0 bases, leaving 10 bases between them. The CDR3 has 15 residues. Per the germline V gene, CDR1 is SEHNR and CDR2 is FQNEAQ (reference sequence). The CDR3 is CASSLGTDVSYEQYF. DNA of the CDR3: TGTGCCAGCAGCTTAGGGACAGACGTCTCCTACGAGCAGTACTTC.

The V gene is TRBV5-1, the J gene TRBJ2-3; D call uncertain. Between the trimmed V and J ends, which lost 3 bases and 1 base, there was a span of 6 bases. The CDR3 sequence is 13 residues long. CDR1 and CDR2 from the germline V gene are SGHRS and YFSETQ. CDR3 sequence reads: CASSWSGTDTQYF. In DNA, the CDR3 is TGCGCCAGCAGCTGGAGTGGCACAGATACGCAGTATTTT.

The chain couples TRBV11-2 to TRBJ1-6; tentative D call: TRBD1 (5 bases). Trimming cost V 5 bases and J 7 bases, with 24 bases left between them. Germline loops: CDR1 SGHAT, CDR2 FQNNGV. The CDR3 has 18 residues. In DNA form, the CDR3 reads TGTGCCAGCAGCCCAGGGAGGGTTGGGGCCGCGTTCAATTCACCCCTCCACTTT. Residues: CASSPGRVGAAFNSPLHF.

This chain connects TRBV27 to TRBJ2-1; weak D call: TRBD1 (5 bases). V was cut by 5 bases and J by 5 bases, with 16 bases left in between. This CDR3 has 15 amino acids. Germline CDR1 MNHEY, CDR2 SMNVEV (reference sequence). In nucleotides, the CDR3 is TGTGCCAGCAGTCCCCGGTGGGGCCCCCACAATGAGCAGTTCTTC. Translating gives CASSPRWGPHNEQFF.

The rearrangement links TRBV15 to TRBJ2-5; no clear D gene. The DNA end is a closer match to TRBJ2-7, so the J assignment may be wrong. CDR3 length: 13 amino acids. CDR1 is LNHNV and CDR2 is YYDKDF in the germline V gene (reference sequence). The CDR3 DNA reads as TGTGCCACCAGACCCCAATCCCACTACGAGCAGTACTTC. It yields the protein CATRPQSHYEQYF.

The chain joins TRBV19 to TRBJ1-2; 7 bases align to TRBD1. The CDR3 has 13 amino acids. Germline lookup yields CDR1 LNHDA and CDR2 SQIVND (reference sequence). Unmatched junction bases numbered 4, after V lost 4 bases and J lost 5 bases. CDR3 region: CASSNSRGYGYTF. CDR3 nucleotide sequence: TGTGCCAGTAGTAATTCCAGGGGGTATGGCTACACCTTC.